What follows is one T cell receptor (beta chain) and its context. What it binds is unknown. 13 Jbeta primers and 60 Vbeta primers were used for the PCR. This table comes from immunoSEQ multiplex PCR, and its TCRdb copy is limited to in-frame clones, with some not included. The sample yields about 200,000 clones, over 75% seen once. The data stem from a study of cytomegalovirus exposure and HLA in healthy donors. The V gene lost 6 bases and the J gene lost 4 bases, with 10 bases spanning the gap. This CDR3 has 13 amino acids. Germline lookup yields CDR1 MNHEY and CDR2 SVGAGI. General study results and limits: Presence/absence analyses assumed roughly uniform sequencing depth across donors, which may not hold.

The specimen was PBMCs. This chain connects TRBV6-5 to TRBJ1-3; D gene uncertain. This receptor was identified in a boy younger than 10 in good health and CMV-seronegative. The CDR3 loop reads CASRRADGNTIYF. DNA for the CDR3: TGTGCCAGCAGGCGGGCAGACGGAAACACCATATATTTT.